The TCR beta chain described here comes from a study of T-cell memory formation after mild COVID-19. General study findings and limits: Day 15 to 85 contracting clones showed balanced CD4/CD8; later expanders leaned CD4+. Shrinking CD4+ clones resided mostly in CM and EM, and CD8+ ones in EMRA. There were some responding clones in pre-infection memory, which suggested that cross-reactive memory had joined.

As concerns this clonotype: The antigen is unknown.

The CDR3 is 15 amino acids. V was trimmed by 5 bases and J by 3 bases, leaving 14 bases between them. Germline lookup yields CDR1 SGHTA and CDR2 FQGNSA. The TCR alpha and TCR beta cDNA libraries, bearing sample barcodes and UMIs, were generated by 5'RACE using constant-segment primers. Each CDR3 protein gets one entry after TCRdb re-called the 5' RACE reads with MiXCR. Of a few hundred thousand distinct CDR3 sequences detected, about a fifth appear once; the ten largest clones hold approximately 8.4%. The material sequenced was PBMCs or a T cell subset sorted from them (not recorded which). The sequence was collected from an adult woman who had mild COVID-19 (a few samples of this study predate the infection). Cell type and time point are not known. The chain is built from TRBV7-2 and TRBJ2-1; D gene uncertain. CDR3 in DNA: TGTGCCAGCAGCCTAGTAACTGTTAGCTACAATGAGCAGTTCTTC. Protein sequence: CASSLVTVSYNEQFF. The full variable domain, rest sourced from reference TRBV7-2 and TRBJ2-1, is GAGVSQSPSNKVTEKGKDVELRCDPISGHTALYWYRQSLGQGLEFLIYFQGNSAPDKSGLPSDRFSAERTGGSVSTLTIQRTQQEDSAVYLCASSLVTVSYNEQFFGPGTRLTVL.